These 6 T cell receptor beta chains came from one sample sequenced in a study of control samples from healthy donors and cancer patients. Using immunoSEQ multiplex PCR, the repertoire was profiled, and TCRdb retains in-frame clones only, with some absent. This repertoire shows 120,000 or so clones, about 90% found once; its top ten account for roughly 1.9%. Sequencing used blood. The receptor set was obtained from a young man in good health.

The V gene is TRBV27, the J gene TRBJ2-7; D perhaps matches TRBD1 (6 bases). Trimming removed 6 bases from V and 0 bases from J, with 9 bases in between. Germline-derived CDR1 and CDR2 are MNHEY and SMNVEV (reference sequence). This CDR3 region has 13 residues. The CDR3 here is CASRRTASYEQYF. CDR3 DNA sequence: TGTGCCAGCAGACGGACAGCCTCCTACGAGCAGTACTTC.

This clone was recorded only once. The V gene is TRBV29-1, the J gene TRBJ2-2; a possible D gene is TRBD2 (6 bases). The germline V gene encodes CDR1 SQVTM and CDR2 ANQGSEA. This CDR3 has 14 residues. Trimming took 6 bases from V and 4 from J, leaving 15 bases between them. The CDR3 coding sequence is TGCAGCGTGGGTATCCAGGGAGGCACCGGGGAGCTGTTTTTT. Translation gives CSVGIQGGTGELFF.

This sequence joins TRBV7-2 and TRBJ2-7; TRBD2 is a possible D gene (5 bases). This CDR3 is built from 15 residues. The V gene's germline CDR1 is SGHTA and CDR2 FQGNSA. The V end lost 1 base, the J end lost 1 base, and 11 bases lay between the germline ends. The CDR3 bases are TGTGCCAGCAGCTTAGGAGGGTTGCCTTCCTACGAGCAGTACTTC. This codes for CASSLGGLPSYEQYF.

The table lists this clone with a count of one. This chain uses TRBV7-3 with TRBJ2-7, with 9 bases that match TRBD2. This CDR3 has 16 residues. The V gene's germline CDR1 is SGHTA and CDR2 FQGTGA. Unmatched junction bases numbered 8, after V lost 2 bases and J lost 3 bases. As DNA, the CDR3 is TGTGCCAGCAGCTTAGGGCCAGCGGGAGGACTCTACGAGCAGTACTTC. It translates to CASSLGPAGGLYEQYF.

V and J are TRBV12-3 or TRBV12-4 and TRBJ1-1, with D uncertain. The ends were cut back, 5 bases at V and 1 base at J, with 8 bases in the middle. The CDR3 is made up of 13 amino acids. The CDR3 bases are TGTGCCAGCAGTACCCACGAGAACACTGAAGCTTTCTTT. As protein: CASSTHENTEAFF.

The V and J genes are TRBV12-5 and TRBJ2-5; 7 bases line up with TRBD1. The CDR3 runs 14 residues. Germline V CDR1 and CDR2: LGHNT, FRNRAP. The junction had 6 bases not matched to a gene; V was cut back by 5 bases and J by 3 bases. CDR3 in amino acids: CASGRTGSKETQYF. CDR3 nucleotides: TGTGCTAGTGGTAGGACAGGTAGCAAAGAGACCCAGTACTTC. Combining the CDR3 with reference TRBV12-5 and TRBJ2-5 gives the whole variable domain DARVTQTPRHKVTEMGQEVTMRCQPILGHNTVFWYRQTMMQGLELLAYFRNRAPLDDSGMPKDRFSAEMPDATLATLKIQPSEPRDSAVYFCASGRTGSKETQYFGPGTRLLVL.